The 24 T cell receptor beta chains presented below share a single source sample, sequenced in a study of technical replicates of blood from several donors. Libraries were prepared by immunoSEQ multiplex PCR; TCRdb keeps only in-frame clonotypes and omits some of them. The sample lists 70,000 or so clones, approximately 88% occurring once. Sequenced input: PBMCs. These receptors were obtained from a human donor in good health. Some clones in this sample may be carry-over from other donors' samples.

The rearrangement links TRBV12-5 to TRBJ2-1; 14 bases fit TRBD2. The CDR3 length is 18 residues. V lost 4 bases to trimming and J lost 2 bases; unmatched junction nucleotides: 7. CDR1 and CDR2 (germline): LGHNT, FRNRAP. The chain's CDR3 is CASGSGTSGGGPYNEQFF. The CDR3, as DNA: TGTGCTAGTGGTTCCGGGACTAGCGGGGGCGGTCCCTACAATGAGCAGTTCTTC.

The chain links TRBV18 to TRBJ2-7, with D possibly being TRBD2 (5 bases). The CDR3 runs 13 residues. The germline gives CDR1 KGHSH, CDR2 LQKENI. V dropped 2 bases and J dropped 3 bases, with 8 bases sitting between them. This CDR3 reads CASSPTGNYEQYF. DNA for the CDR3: TGTGCCAGCTCACCAACGGGAAACTACGAGCAGTACTTC.

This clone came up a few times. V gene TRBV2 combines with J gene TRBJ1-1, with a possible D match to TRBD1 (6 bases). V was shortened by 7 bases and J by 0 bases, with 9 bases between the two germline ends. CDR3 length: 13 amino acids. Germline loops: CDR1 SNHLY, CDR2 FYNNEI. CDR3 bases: TGTGCCAGCACTGGACAGTTGAACACTGAAGCTTTCTTT. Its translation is CASTGQLNTEAFF.

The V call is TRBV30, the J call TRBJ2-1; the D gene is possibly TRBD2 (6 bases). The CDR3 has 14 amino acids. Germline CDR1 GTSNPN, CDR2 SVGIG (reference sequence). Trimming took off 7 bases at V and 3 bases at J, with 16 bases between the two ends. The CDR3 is CALNRLANYNEQFF. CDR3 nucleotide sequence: TGTGCCTTAAATCGGCTAGCGAACTACAATGAGCAGTTCTTC.

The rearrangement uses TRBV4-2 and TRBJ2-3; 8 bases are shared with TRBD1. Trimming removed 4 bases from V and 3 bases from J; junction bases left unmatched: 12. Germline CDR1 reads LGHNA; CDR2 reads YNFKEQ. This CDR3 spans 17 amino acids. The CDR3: CASSRTTTGVGTDTQYF. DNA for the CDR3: TGTGCCAGCAGCCGGACTACGACAGGGGTGGGGACAGATACGCAGTATTTT.

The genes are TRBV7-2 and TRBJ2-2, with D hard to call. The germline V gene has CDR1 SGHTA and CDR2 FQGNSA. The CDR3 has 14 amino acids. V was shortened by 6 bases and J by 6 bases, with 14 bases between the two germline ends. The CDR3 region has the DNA TGTGCCAGCAGGGAACCGAGGCGGTCCGGGGAGCTGTTTTTT. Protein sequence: CASREPRRSGELFF.

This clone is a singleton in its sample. The CDR3 loop reads CASSHSNQPQHF. CDR3 DNA: TGTGCCAGCAGTCATAGCAATCAGCCCCAGCATTTT. V is TRBV6-1 and J is TRBJ1-5; D gene ambiguous. V lost 5 bases to trimming and J lost 0 bases, with 2 bases between them. This CDR3 has 12 amino acids. The V gene's germline CDR1 is MNHNS and CDR2 SASEGT.

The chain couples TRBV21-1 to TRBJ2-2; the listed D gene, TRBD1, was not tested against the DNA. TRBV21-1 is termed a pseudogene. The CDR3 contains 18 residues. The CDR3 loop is CASSKVRGDREGTGELFF. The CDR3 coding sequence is TGTGCCAGCAGCAAAGTGAGGGGGGACAGGGAAGGCACCGGGGAGCTGTTTTTT.

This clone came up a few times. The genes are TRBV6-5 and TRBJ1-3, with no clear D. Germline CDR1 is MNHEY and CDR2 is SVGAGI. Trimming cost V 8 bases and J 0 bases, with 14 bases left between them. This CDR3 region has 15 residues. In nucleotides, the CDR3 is TGTGCCAGCTCCTTTGGGGAGAGCTCTGGAAACACCATATATTTT. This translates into CASSFGESSGNTIYF.

CDR3 loop: CASSLGPGFNQPQHF. Here the CDR3 DNA reads TGTGCCAGCAGCCTAGGGCCCGGGTTTAATCAGCCCCAGCATTTT. This chain joins TRBV7-9 and TRBJ1-5, with D unclear. Deletions cut 5 bases from V and 4 bases from J, with 15 bases between. The CDR3 is 15 amino acids. Germline assignment: CDR1 SEHNR and CDR2 FQNEAQ (reference sequence).

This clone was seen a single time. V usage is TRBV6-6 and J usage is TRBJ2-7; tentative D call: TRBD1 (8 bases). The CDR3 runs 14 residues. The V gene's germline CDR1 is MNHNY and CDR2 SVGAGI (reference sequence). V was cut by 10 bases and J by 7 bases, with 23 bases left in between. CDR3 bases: TGTGCCACGCGGGAGCAACAGGGGGTGGGGGAGCAGTACTTC. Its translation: CATREQQGVGEQYF.

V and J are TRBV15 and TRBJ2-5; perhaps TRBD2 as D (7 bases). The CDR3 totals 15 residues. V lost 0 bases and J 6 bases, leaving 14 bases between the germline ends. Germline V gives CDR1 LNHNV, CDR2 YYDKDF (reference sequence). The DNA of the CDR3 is TGTGCCACCAGCAGAGATCAGGGAGGGGGAAAGACCCAGTACTTC. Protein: CATSRDQGGGKTQYF. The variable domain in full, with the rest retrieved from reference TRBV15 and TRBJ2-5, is DAMVIQNPRYQVTQFGKPVTLSCSQTLNHNVMYWYQQKSSQAPKLLFHYYDKDFNNEADTPDNFQSRRPNTSFCFLDIRSPGLGDTAMYLCATSRDQGGGKTQYFGPGTRLLVL.

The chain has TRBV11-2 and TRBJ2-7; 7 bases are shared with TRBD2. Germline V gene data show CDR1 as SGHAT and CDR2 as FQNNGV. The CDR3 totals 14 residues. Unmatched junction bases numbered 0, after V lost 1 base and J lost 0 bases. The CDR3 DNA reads TGTGCCAGCAGCTTAGCTAGCGGCTCCTACGAGCAGTACTTC. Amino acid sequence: CASSLASGSYEQYF.

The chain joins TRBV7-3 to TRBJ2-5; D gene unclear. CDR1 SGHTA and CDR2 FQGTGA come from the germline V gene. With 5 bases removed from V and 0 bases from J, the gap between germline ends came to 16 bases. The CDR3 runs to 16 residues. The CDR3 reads CASSLRCVQNQETQYF. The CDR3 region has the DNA TGTGCCAGCAGCCTAAGGTGCGTACAGAACCAAGAGACCCAGTACTTC.

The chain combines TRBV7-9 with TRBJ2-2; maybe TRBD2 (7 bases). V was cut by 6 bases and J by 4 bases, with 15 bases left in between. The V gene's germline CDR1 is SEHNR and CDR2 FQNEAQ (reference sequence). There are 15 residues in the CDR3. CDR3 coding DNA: TGTGCCAGCAGTCGAGAGGGAGGGGGCACCGGGGAGCTGTTTTTT. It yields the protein CASSREGGGTGELFF.

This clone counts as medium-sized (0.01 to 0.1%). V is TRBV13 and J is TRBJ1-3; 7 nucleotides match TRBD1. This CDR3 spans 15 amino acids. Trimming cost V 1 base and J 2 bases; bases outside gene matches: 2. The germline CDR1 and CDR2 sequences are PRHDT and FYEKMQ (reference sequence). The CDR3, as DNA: TGTGCCAGCAGCTTAGAGGGACAGCCTGGAAACACCATATATTTT. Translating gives CASSLEGQPGNTIYF.

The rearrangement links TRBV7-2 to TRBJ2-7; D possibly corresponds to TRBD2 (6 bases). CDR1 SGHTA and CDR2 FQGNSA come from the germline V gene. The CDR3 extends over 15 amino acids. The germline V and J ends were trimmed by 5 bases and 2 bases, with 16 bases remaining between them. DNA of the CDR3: TGTGCCAGCAGCCCGTCCAGGACTACCGCCTACGAGCAGTACTTC. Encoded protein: CASSPSRTTAYEQYF.

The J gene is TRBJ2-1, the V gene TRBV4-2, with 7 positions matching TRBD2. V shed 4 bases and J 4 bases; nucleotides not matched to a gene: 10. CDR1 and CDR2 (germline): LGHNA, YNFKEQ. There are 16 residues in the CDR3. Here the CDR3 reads CASSLVEIAGYNEQFF. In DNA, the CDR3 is TGTGCCAGCAGCCTAGTCGAGATAGCGGGTTACAATGAGCAGTTCTTC.

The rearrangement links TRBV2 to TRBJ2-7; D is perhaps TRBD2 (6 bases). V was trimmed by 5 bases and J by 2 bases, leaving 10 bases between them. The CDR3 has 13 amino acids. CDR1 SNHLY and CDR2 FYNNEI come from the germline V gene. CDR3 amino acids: CASSLQRAYEQYF. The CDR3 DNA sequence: TGTGCCAGCAGTCTTCAGCGGGCCTACGAGCAGTACTTC.

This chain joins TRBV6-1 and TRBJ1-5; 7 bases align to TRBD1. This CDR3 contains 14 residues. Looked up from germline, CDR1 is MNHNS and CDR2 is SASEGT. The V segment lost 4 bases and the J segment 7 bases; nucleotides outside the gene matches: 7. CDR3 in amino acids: CASSGQGAVQPQHF. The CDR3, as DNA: TGTGCCAGCAGTGGACAGGGAGCGGTACAGCCCCAGCATTTT.

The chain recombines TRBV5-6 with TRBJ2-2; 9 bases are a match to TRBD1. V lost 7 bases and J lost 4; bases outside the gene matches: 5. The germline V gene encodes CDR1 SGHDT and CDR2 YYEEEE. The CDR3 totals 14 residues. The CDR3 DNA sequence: TGTGCCAGCTCCAGGACAGGGGTCACCGGGGAGCTGTTTTTT. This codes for CASSRTGVTGELFF.

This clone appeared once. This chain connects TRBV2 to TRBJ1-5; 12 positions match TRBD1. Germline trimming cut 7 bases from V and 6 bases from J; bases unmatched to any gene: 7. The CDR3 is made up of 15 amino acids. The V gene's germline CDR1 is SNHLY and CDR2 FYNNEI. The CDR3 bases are TGTGCCAGCAACCCGGGACAGGGGGCGGTTCAGCCCCAGCATTTT. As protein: CASNPGQGAVQPQHF.

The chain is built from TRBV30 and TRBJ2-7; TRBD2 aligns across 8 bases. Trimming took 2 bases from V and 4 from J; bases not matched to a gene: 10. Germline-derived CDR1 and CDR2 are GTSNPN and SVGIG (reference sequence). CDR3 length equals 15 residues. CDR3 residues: CAWSLGLAVSYEQYF. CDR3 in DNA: TGTGCCTGGAGTTTAGGACTAGCAGTGAGTTACGAGCAGTACTTC.

As DNA, the CDR3 is TGTGCCAGCGGGGACGGTGTTCGTGGAGCGGGGGGGCCTGAAGATACGCAGTATTTT. Translating it yields CASGDGVRGAGGPEDTQYF. The genes are TRBV11-3 and TRBJ2-3; 10 bases line up with TRBD2. This CDR3 is built from 19 residues. Trimming cost V 8 bases and J 5 bases; bases outside gene matches: 22. CDR1 SGHNT and CDR2 YENEEA come from the germline V gene.